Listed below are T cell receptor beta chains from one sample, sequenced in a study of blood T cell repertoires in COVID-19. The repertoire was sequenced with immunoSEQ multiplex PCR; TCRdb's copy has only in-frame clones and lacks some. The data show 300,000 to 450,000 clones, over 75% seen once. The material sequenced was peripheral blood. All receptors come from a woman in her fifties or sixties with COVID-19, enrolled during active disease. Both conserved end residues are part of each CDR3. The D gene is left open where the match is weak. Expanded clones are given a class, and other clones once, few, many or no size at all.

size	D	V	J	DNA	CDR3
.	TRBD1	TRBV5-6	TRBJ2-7	TGTGCCAGCAGCTCATACTCGGGACAGGGCTATTACGAGCAGTACTTC	CASSSYSGQGYYEQYF
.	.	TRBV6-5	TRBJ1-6	TGTGCCAGCAGTTACGGGACACCTAATTCACCCCTCCACTTT	CASSYGTPNSPLHF
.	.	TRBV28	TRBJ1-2	TGTGCCAGCAGACCCACAGGGAGCGTTGGCTACACCTTC	CASRPTGSVGYTF
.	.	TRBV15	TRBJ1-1	TGTGCCACCAGCAGAGATCCTTCAGGGGCGATGAACACTGAAGCTTTCTTT	CATSRDPSGAMNTEAFF
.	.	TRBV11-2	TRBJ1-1	TGTGCCAGCAGCCCCTCGAGAGGGAGTATCGCTGAAGCTTTCTTT	CASSPSRGSIAEAFF
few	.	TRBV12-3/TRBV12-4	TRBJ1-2	TGTGCCAGCAGTCTGGGGGGTGGGTATGGCTACACCTTC	CASSLGGGYGYTF
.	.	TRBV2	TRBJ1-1	TGTGCCAGCAGTGAATTTCCTCTAACCACGGGGACTGAAGCTTTCTTT	CASSEFPLTTGTEAFF
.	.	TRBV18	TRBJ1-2	TGTGCCAGCTCACCACCTGCGGCCGACAGGTCCCTTGCCTATGGCTACACCTTC	CASSPPAADRSLAYGYTF
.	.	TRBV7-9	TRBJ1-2	TGTGCCAGCAGCTTAGGGGGCATGAACACCTTC	CASSLGGMNTF
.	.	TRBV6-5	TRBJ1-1	TGTGCCAGCAGTTACGTGAGTGGCTCGGGGACTTTCTTT	CASSYVSGSGTFF
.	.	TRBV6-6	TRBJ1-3	TGTGCCAGCAGTCCCCATGGCAGGGGAATCGGAAACACCATATATTTT	CASSPHGRGIGNTIYF
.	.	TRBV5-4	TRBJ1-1	TGTGCCAGCAGCTTTCCGGGGGTGAACACTGAAGCTTTCTTT	CASSFPGVNTEAFF
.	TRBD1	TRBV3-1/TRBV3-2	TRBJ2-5	TGTGCCAGCAGCCGGGACAGGGATTTGGAGACCCAGTACTTC	CASSRDRDLETQYF